Following are 19 T cell receptor beta chains from one sample sequenced in a study of spatial heterogeneity in lung cancer. Study-level results: Tumors with more nonsynonymous mutations had more expanded intratumoral alpha and beta TCRs.

These TCRs are of unknown antigen specificity. Time point indicated: sample taken at primary tumor resection. TCRdb reprocessed the 5' RACE reads via MiXCR and lists one record per CDR3 protein. Counted here are 450 to 700 distinct CDR3 sequences, approximately 60% occurring once; the ten biggest clones make up about an eighth. Sequenced here: lung tumor tissue, sampled at surgery. The receptors here all came from a male donor with early-stage non-small cell lung cancer.

About this clonotype itself: Little can be read into the size of this beta chain, an off-target read in a library designed for alpha chains. This chain uses TRBV2 with TRBJ2-3; D gene unclear. Germline CDR1 reads SNHLY; CDR2 reads FYNNEI. The V end was cut by 0 bases, the J end by 0 bases, with 7 bases between. The CDR3 loop spans 15 amino acids. The CDR3 DNA is TGTGCCAGCAGTGAAGCGCTTATGAGCACAGATACGCAGTATTTT. Its protein product is CASSEALMSTDTQYF.

The table lists this clonotype with a few counts. In a library made to pick up alpha chains, this beta chain is a stray read with a size that means little. The J gene is TRBJ2-3, the V gene TRBV20-1; D is perhaps TRBD1 (5 bases). In germline, CDR1 is DFQATT, CDR2 SNEGSKA (reference sequence). V was cut by 5 bases and J by 4 bases, with 10 bases left in between. This CDR3 region has 12 residues. Written as DNA, the CDR3 is TGCAGTGCTCAGGGTCCCCCAGATACGCAGTATTTT. It is translated as CSAQGPPDTQYF.

This clonotype was seen only once. The library was designed around alpha chains, so this beta chain is a stray read whose abundance carries little weight. The chain couples TRBV10-3 to TRBJ2-5; the D gene could be TRBD1 or TRBD2 (5 bases each). Trimming pared 1 base from V and 2 bases from J, leaving 11 bases between. This CDR3 contains 15 residues. Germline V CDR1 and CDR2: ENHRY, SYGVKD. CDR3 in amino acids: CAISELGRPQETQYF. The CDR3 nucleotides are TGTGCCATCAGTGAGTTGGGACGGCCTCAAGAGACCCAGTACTTC.

This clonotype is a singleton in its sample. Found in a library prepared for alpha chains, this beta chain is an off-target read, and its abundance has little meaning. V is TRBV2 and J is TRBJ2-1, with D tentatively TRBD1 (6 bases). Per germline, CDR1 SNHLY and CDR2 FYNNEI. The CDR3 runs to 14 residues. V lost 6 bases to trimming and J lost 5 bases, with 14 bases between them. The chain's CDR3 is CASRSRGRDNEQFF. In DNA, the CDR3 is TGTGCCAGCAGATCCAGGGGTCGAGACAATGAGCAGTTCTTC.

Regarding this clonotype: This beta chain is off target for a library built for alpha chains, so its abundance means little. The chain is built from TRBV5-8 and TRBJ2-7; the D gene is possibly TRBD2 (5 bases). The CDR3 consists of 12 residues. The germline V gene has CDR1 SGHTS and CDR2 YDEGEE. Trimming left V 4 bases short and J 3 bases short, with 8 bases between. The CDR3, as DNA: TGTGCCAGCAGCAAACTAGACTACGAGCAGTACTTC. As protein: CASSKLDYEQYF.

For this clonotype: Little can be read into the size of this beta chain, an off-target read in a library designed for alpha chains. V gene TRBV29-1 combines with J gene TRBJ1-4; 8 bases line up with TRBD1. J lost 4 bases, V lost 7 bases, and 8 bases had no gene match. The CDR3 is 14 amino acids. Germline values: CDR1 SQVTM, CDR2 ANQGSEA. As DNA, the CDR3 is TGCAGCGCCCTGCAGGGGGCGAATAATGAAAAACTGTTTTTT. It specifies CSALQGANNEKLFF.

Of note for this clonotype: A library prepared for alpha chains yielded this beta chain as an off-target read; its size is of little meaning. This sequence joins TRBV15 and TRBJ1-2; D is unresolved. Germline V gene sequence: CDR1 LNHNV, CDR2 YYDKDF (reference sequence). The CDR3 is 12 amino acids. Trimming took 8 bases from V and 4 from J, leaving 11 bases between them. The CDR3 region has the DNA TGTGCCACCTCCGGGTCCAGCTATGGCTACACCTTC. Translation: CATSGSSYGYTF.

This clonotype was observed once. This beta chain is a stray sequence in a library constructed for alpha chains; its clone size is not meaningful. The rearrangement uses TRBV27 and TRBJ1-2, with D possibly TRBD1 on 6 matching bases. Germline V gene sequence: CDR1 MNHEY, CDR2 SMNVEV (reference sequence). There are 15 residues in the CDR3. V lost 4 bases and J lost 0, with 12 bases in between. CDR3 residues: CASSSPEGANYGYTF. DNA for the CDR3: TGTGCCAGCAGTTCCCCGGAGGGGGCTAACTATGGCTACACCTTC.

On this clonotype: This beta chain appears as a stray read in a library generated for alpha chains; its size is not informative. The chain couples TRBV7-3 to TRBJ1-1; D might be TRBD1 (6 bases). The CDR3 is 13 residues long. From germline, CDR1 is SGHTA and CDR2 FQGTGA. Between the trimmed V and J ends, which lost 3 bases and 4 bases, there was a span of 9 bases. The CDR3: CASSLTGITEAFF. DNA for the CDR3: TGTGCCAGCAGCTTGACAGGTATCACTGAAGCTTTCTTT.

This clonotype was observed a handful of times. This beta chain appears as a stray read in a library generated for alpha chains; its size is not informative. The gene calls are TRBV3-1 and TRBJ1-1; 9 nucleotides match TRBD1. The CDR3 runs to 14 residues. In germline, CDR1 is LGHDT, CDR2 YNNKEL (reference sequence). The V and J ends lost 4 bases and 4 bases, in that order; junction bases with no gene match: 4. CDR3 amino acids: CASSPTGGTTEAFF. DNA for the CDR3: TGTGCCAGCAGCCCGACAGGGGGGACCACTGAAGCTTTCTTT.

Regarding this clonotype: The library was designed around alpha chains, so this beta chain is a stray read whose abundance carries little weight. The chain joins TRBV7-8 to TRBJ1-5; perhaps TRBD1 as D (5 bases). CDR1 SGHVS and CDR2 FQNEAQ come from the germline V gene. This CDR3 is 15 amino acids long. V was cut by 7 bases and J by 6 bases, with 19 bases left in between. The CDR3: CASTPGRGERQPQHF. CDR3 in DNA: TGTGCCAGCACCCCCGGACGGGGGGAACGTCAGCCCCAGCATTTT. The full variable domain, with the rest looked up from reference TRBV7-8 and TRBJ1-5, is GAGVSQSPRYKVAKRGQDVALRCDPISGHVSLFWYQQALGQGPEFLTYFQNEAQLDKSGLPSDRFFAERPEGSVSTLKIQRTQQEDSAVYLCASTPGRGERQPQHFGDGTRLSIL.

This clonotype appeared once. Being off target in a library aimed at alpha chains, this beta chain has a size of little meaning. The gene calls are TRBV30 and TRBJ2-3, with 13 bases matching TRBD2. Germline lookup yields CDR1 GTSNPN and CDR2 SVGIG (reference sequence). After removal of 2 bases from V and 4 bases from J, the junction contained 12 bases not matched to a gene. The CDR3 loop spans 18 amino acids. The CDR3 loop reads CAWSLRGLAGVPADTQYF. The CDR3 DNA sequence: TGTGCCTGGAGTCTTCGAGGACTAGCGGGAGTTCCGGCAGATACGCAGTATTTT. The whole variable domain, remainder taken from reference TRBV30 and TRBJ2-3, is SQTIHQWPATLVQPVGSPLSLECTVEGTSNPNLYWYRQAAGRGLQLLFYSVGIGQISSEVPQNLSASRPQDRQFILSSKKLLLSDSGFYLCAWSLRGLAGVPADTQYFGPGTRLTVL.

Comments on this clonotype: As an off-target read in a library built for alpha chains, this beta chain has a frequency of little significance. V and J are TRBV20-1 and TRBJ2-5, with D uncertain. Trimming removed 3 bases at V and 7 bases at J, with 12 bases between. Per germline, CDR1 DFQATT and CDR2 SNEGSKA (reference sequence). CDR3 length: 12 amino acids. CDR3 DNA: TGCAGTGCTAGTCCCATCGGGCGGACCCAGTACTTC. Encoded protein: CSASPIGRTQYF.

A note on this clonotype: Because this beta chain is a stray read in a library intended to capture alpha chains, its abundance should not be given much weight. The rearrangement uses TRBV29-1 and TRBJ1-1; the D gene is possibly TRBD1 (6 bases). Germline CDR1 and CDR2: SQVTM and ANQGSEA. This CDR3 is 13 amino acids long. V lost 8 bases, J lost 4 bases, and 17 bases lay in between. CDR3 sequence: CSSVPGAGTEAFF. CDR3 DNA sequence: TGCAGCTCTGTCCCGGGGGCGGGCACTGAAGCTTTCTTT. Full variable domain (remainder filled in from reference TRBV29-1 and TRBJ1-1): SAVISQKPSRDICQRGTSLTIQCQVDSQVTMMFWYRQQPGQSLTLIATANQGSEATYESGFVIDKFPISRPNLTFSTLTVSNMSPEDSSIYLCSSVPGAGTEAFFGQGTRLTVV.

Note on this clonotype: This beta chain is an off-target read within a library intended for alpha chains, so its frequency means little. The rearrangement uses TRBV10-3 and TRBJ2-1; TRBD1 is a possible D gene (6 bases). In germline, CDR1 is ENHRY, CDR2 SYGVKD. This CDR3 has 13 residues. V was clipped by 5 bases and J by 6 bases, with 11 bases between them. Written as DNA, the CDR3 is TGTGCCATCAGTCATACAGGGCCCAATGAGCAGTTCTTC. Translated, it gives CAISHTGPNEQFF.

Points on this clonotype: Since the library was made to target alpha chains, this beta chain is a stray read and its abundance is not meaningful. The chain joins TRBV6-6 to TRBJ2-7, with 7 bases lining up with TRBD2. The germline gives CDR1 MNHNY, CDR2 SVGAGI (reference sequence). After removal of 6 bases from V and 0 bases from J, the junction contained 8 bases not matched to a gene. The CDR3 is 15 amino acids. The CDR3 protein is CASSPPSSGSYEQYF. CDR3 DNA: TGTGCCAGCAGCCCCCCCTCTAGCGGCTCCTACGAGCAGTACTTC.

Comments on this clonotype: This beta chain lies outside the target of a library built for alpha chains; its clone size means little. The chain carries TRBV18 and TRBJ1-3; D is uncertain. Per the germline V gene, CDR1 is KGHSH and CDR2 is LQKENI. The length of the CDR3 is 17 residues. The V end lost 2 bases, the J end lost 0 bases, and 14 bases lay between the germline ends. CDR3 nucleotides: TGTGCCAGCTCACCAGCGATCGCAGCTCGCTCTGGAAACACCATATATTTT. This codes for CASSPAIAARSGNTIYF.

In the case of this clonotype: Because this beta chain is a stray read in a library intended to capture alpha chains, its abundance should not be given much weight. The rearrangement uses TRBV7-3 and TRBJ2-1; no definite D call. The length of the CDR3 is 13 residues. V shed 5 bases and J shed 2 bases, with 7 bases lying between them. CDR1 is SGHTA and CDR2 is FQGTGA in the germline V gene. The DNA for the CDR3 is TGTGCCAGCAGCAGGAGTCCCTACAATGAGCAGTTCTTC. The encoded protein is CASSRSPYNEQFF.

By share, this clonotype ranks as hyperexpanded (1% or more). As an off-target read in a library built for alpha chains, this beta chain has a frequency of little significance. The J gene is TRBJ1-3, the V gene TRBV10-3; D is unresolved. The germline V gene has CDR1 ENHRY and CDR2 SYGVKD. Trimming pared 0 bases from V and 0 bases from J, leaving 15 bases between. The CDR3 has 18 amino acids. The CDR3 loop is CAISESEGSHSSGNTIYF. Written as DNA, the CDR3 is TGTGCCATCAGTGAGTCGGAAGGGAGCCATTCCTCTGGAAACACCATATATTTT.